This record looks at one T cell receptor beta chain sequence and its context. What this receptor recognizes is not known. One base away there is no much larger clone; base qualities are not given. The germline V gene sets CDR1 to SGHNT and CDR2 to YENEEA. The CDR3 numbers 13 residues from cysteine through phenylalanine. Only CDR3 DNA remains: 39 bases, in frame from the first base. Trimming costs V 3 bases and J 1 base, and their ends lie 6 bases apart. The sample comes from a study of T cell responses to AZD1222 COVID-19 vaccine (dated by TCRdb to the early 2020s). As for the study more broadly: AZD1222 recipients with second doses at about 4 weeks or about 12 weeks were pooled, because spike-specific TCR depth and breadth did not differ between schedules. TCR sequencing was performed for roughly 250 trial participants, of whom around 210 were given two doses of AZD1222 and some 26 were given two doses of MenACWY control vaccine. Trial participants were enrolled by age into subgroups of 18-55, 56-69 and 70-plus years, and around 150, 29 and 61 TCR-sequenced participants, respectively, were included in these subgroups.

Explained via the paper, the time point label denotes: baseline before first vaccination. Samples from vaccinated people were obtained from the UK trials COV001 and COV002, which included a single-blind randomized controlled phase 2/3 trial of AZD1222 (ChAdOx1 nCoV-19) in healthy adults. For TCRbeta chain sequencing, PBMC samples were collected from trial participants at day 0 and at day 28 after the second dose. The CDR3 regions of human TCRbeta chains were analyzed by immunosequencing. On the study's bioinformatics: Repertoire TCRs were matched against a reference library of SARS-CoV-2-specific TCRs generated with the MIRA antigen-specificity platform. Breadth was defined as the fraction of unique TCRs that were SARS-CoV-2-associated, and depth was defined as the fraction of total T cells that were SARS-CoV-2-associated. Using the MIRA data, each spike-specific TCR was mapped to the spike region that the TCR reacts to and placed in a CD4 or CD8 class. Log10-transformed breadth and depth values were compared by one-way ANOVA with Sidak's multiple comparisons tests. The clones in this table, taken by TCRdb from immuneACCESS, are in-frame only. Not every clone is retained; where verified, under half of the shortfall comes from an unresolved V gene, and the cause of the rest is unknown. That table is the source of V, J and clone size, and D and trimming were worked out from the DNA. This sample lists approximately 100,000 clones; roughly 90% were detected once. Around 1.2% of the sample is in the top ten clones.

Paper-wide results and their limitations: Vaccine-associated CD4 TCRs spanned the whole spike protein, with dominant responses in regions 160-218 and 743-854. In the small 56-69-year group, the increase in depth fell short of significance, most likely because of low power. After two AZD1222 doses, both the breadth and the depth of spike-specific TCRs were significantly higher than at day 0 and than in MenACWY recipients. Participants were mostly white British and included more females than males, and it was suggested by the authors that clonal diversity may have been underestimated. Reportedly, almost half of the unique spike-specific TCRs recognized epitopes lying outside the regions that are mutated in the B.1.351 and B.1.1.7 variants. Conclusions about previously exposed vaccinees are limited, since just a handful of AZD1222 recipients were seropositive for SARS-CoV-2 at baseline. Because no day 14 peak-response samples were available, the repertoires could be characterized only after the peak T cell response.

This chain joins TRBV11-3 to TRBJ1-1; the D segment cannot be called with confidence. The receptor comes from an adult in good health. The starting material was peripheral blood, obtained on day 0 of AZD1222 vaccination. The DNA sequence is TGTGCCAGCAGCTTTCGCCCGAACACTGAAGCTTTCTTT. Its translation reads: CASSFRPNTEAFF.